Below, 3 T cell receptor beta chains from the same sample are listed, as sequenced in a study of post-analysis software for immune sequencing data. Findings and caveats of the study: Patients used roughly five TRBV segments, including TRBV5-6, TRBV5-1 and TRBV20-1, more often than controls.

Unique molecular identifiers tagged the TCR beta cDNA libraries. TCRdb itself ran the PCR reads through MiXCR, one entry per CDR3 protein. The sample contains fewer than 700,000 distinct CDR3 sequences, roughly 45% of which appear only once. These receptors' antigens are unknown. Sequencing input: blood. The source of these receptors is a girl aged 5 to 17 with multiple sclerosis.

V gene TRBV5-6 combines with J gene TRBJ2-7, with 7 bases identical to TRBD1. Germline V CDR1 and CDR2: SGHDT, YYEEEE. V trimming: 5 bases; J trimming: 3 bases; junction bases outside the gene matches: 8. The CDR3 length is 14 residues. The CDR3 bases are TGTGCCAGCAGTTTAGACAGGGTGGTCTACGAGCAGTACTTC. This gives the protein CASSLDRVVYEQYF. Supplemented by reference TRBV5-6 and TRBJ2-7, the full variable domain reads DAGVTQSPTHLIKTRGQQVTLRCSPKSGHDTVSWYQQALGQGPQFIFQYYEEEERQRGNFPDRFSGHQFPNYSSELNVNALLLGDSALYLCASSLDRVVYEQYFGPGTRLTVT.

This clonotype has just a few counts. This chain connects TRBV20-1 to TRBJ1-5; D remains ambiguous. CDR1 and CDR2 (germline): DFQATT, SNEGSKA (reference sequence). This CDR3 comprises 16 residues. The V end lost 1 base, the J end lost 0 bases, and 13 bases lay between the germline ends. The CDR3 coding sequence is TGCAGTGCTAGAGGTTGGGCAGGCGATAGCAATCAGCCCCAGCATTTT. Translating it yields CSARGWAGDSNQPQHF.

This clonotype was recorded once. The chain has TRBV20-1 and TRBJ2-1, with D tentatively TRBD2 (5 bases). The V gene lost 3 bases and the J gene lost 9 bases, with 18 bases spanning the gap. The CDR3 is made up of 14 amino acids. From germline, CDR1 is DFQATT and CDR2 SNEGSKA (reference sequence). CDR3 sequence reads: CSASRESGRAEQFF. The CDR3 nucleotides are TGCAGTGCTAGTCGGGAAAGCGGCCGGGCTGAGCAGTTCTTC.